This TCR beta chain was observed in a study of cytomegalovirus exposure and HLA in healthy donors. Study-level information: In an early release, HLA-typed donors contributed approximately 82 million unique TCR sequences. Study results and caveats: Analyses of presence and absence presupposed an approximately uniform sequencing depth across donors.

The CDR3 is 12 residues long. Per germline, CDR1 SGHDT and CDR2 YYEEEE. Researchers ran the PCR with 60 Vbeta and 13 Jbeta primers. The method was immunoSEQ multiplex PCR; TCRdb's version includes in-frame clones alone and lacks a portion of them. The repertoire holds fewer than 200,000 clones, with around 88% as singletons. For this clone: Antigen specificity is unknown. The junction departs from germline at one end; a sequencing error may be responsible.

The TCR comes from a woman aged 25 to 39 in good health and CMV-seronegative. This chain connects TRBV5-6 to TRBJ2-7; 7 bases agree with TRBD2. The sample taken for sequencing was PBMCs. The CDR3 DNA reads TGTGCCAGCAGTGGCGGGGGACCATCGGCGCACTTC. Translating gives CASSGGGPSAHF.